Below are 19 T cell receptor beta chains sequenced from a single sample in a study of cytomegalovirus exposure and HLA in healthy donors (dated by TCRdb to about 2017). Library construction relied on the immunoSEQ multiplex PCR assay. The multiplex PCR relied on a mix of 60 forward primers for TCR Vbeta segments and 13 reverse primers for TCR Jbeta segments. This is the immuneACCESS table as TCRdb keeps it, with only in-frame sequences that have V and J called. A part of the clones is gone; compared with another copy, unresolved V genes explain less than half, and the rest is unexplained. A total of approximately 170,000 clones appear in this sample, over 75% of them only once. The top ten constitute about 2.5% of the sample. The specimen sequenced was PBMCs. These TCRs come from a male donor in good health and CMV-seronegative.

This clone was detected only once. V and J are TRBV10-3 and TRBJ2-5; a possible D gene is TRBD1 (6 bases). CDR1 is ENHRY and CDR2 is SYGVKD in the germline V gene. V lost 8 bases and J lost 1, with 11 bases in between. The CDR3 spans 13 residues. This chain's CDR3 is CAIGGQRQETQYF. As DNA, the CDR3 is TGTGCCATCGGAGGACAGCGCCAAGAGACCCAGTACTTC.

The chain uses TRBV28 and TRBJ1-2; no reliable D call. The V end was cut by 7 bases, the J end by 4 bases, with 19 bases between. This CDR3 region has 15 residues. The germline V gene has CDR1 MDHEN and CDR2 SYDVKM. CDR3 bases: TGTGCCAGCACCCCATCAGGCTCCCTCTTCTATGGCTACACCTTC. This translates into CASTPSGSLFYGYTF.

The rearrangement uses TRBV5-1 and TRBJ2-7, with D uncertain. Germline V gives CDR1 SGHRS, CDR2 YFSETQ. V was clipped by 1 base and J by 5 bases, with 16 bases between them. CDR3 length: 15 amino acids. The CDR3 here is CASSLYSPSVNEQYF. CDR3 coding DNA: TGCGCCAGCAGCTTGTACAGTCCTTCGGTAAACGAGCAGTACTTC.

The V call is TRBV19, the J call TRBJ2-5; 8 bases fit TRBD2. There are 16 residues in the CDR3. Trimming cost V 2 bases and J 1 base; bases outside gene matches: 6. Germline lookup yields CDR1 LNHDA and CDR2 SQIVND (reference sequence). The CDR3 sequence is CASSIRAGAPQETQYF. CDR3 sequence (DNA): TGTGCCAGTAGTATAAGAGCGGGGGCGCCCCAAGAGACCCAGTACTTC.

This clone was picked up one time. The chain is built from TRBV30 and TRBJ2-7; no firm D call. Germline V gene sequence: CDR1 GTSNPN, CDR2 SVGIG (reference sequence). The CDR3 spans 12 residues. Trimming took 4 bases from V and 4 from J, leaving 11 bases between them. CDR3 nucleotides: TGTGCCTGGACCCAATCGGGTTACGAGCAGTACTTC. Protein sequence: CAWTQSGYEQYF.

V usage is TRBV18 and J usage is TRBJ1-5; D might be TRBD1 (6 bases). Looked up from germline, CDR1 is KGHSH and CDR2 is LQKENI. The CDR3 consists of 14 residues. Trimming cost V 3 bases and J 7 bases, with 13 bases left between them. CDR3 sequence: CASSPTGSGQPQHF. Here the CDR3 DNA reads TGTGCCAGCTCACCTACAGGGTCGGGGCAGCCCCAGCATTTT.

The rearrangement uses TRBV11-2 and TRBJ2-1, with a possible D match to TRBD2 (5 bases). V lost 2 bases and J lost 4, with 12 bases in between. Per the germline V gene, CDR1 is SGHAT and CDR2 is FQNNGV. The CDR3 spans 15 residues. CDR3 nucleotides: TGTGCCAGCAGCTTAATCCAGAGGGATTACAATGAGCAGTTCTTC. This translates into CASSLIQRDYNEQFF. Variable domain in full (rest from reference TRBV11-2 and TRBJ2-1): EAGVAQSPRYKIIEKRQSVAFWCNPISGHATLYWYQQILGQGPKLLIQFQNNGVVDDSQLPKDRFSAERLKGVDSTLKIQPAKLEDSAVYLCASSLIQRDYNEQFFGPGTRLTVL.

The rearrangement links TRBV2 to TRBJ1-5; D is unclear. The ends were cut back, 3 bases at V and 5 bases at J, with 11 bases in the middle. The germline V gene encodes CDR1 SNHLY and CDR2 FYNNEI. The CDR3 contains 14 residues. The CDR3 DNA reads TGTGCCAGCAGTGATGTCTCGGCGGATCAGCCCCAGCATTTT. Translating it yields CASSDVSADQPQHF.

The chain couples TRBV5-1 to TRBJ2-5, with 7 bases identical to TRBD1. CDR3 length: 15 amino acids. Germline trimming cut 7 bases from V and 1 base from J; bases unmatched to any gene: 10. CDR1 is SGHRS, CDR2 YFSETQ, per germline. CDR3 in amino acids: CASYGTAPSQETQYF. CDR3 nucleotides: TGCGCCAGCTACGGGACAGCCCCGTCCCAAGAGACCCAGTACTTC.

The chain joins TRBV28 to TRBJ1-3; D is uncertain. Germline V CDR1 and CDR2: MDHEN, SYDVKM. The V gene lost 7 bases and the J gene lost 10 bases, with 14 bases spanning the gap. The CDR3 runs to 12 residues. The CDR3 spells CASTQERLTIYF. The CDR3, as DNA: TGTGCCAGCACCCAAGAGAGATTAACCATATATTTT. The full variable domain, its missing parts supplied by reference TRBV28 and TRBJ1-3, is DVKVTQSSRYLVKRTGEKVFLECVQDMDHENMFWYRQDPGLGLRLIYFSYDVKMKEKGDIPEGYSVSREKKERFSLILESASTNQTSMYLCASTQERLTIYFGEGSWLTVV.

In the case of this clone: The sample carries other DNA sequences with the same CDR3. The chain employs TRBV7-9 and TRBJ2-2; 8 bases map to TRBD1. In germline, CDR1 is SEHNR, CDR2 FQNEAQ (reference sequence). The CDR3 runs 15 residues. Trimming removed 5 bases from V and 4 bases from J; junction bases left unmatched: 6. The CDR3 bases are TGTGCCAGCAGCCCAAGGACAGGGATCACCGGGGAGCTGTTTTTT. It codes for CASSPRTGITGELFF.

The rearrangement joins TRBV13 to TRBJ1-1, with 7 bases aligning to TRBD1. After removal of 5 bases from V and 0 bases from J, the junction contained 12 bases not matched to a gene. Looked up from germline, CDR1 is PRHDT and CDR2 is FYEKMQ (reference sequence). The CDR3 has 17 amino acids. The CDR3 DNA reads TGTGCCAGCAGCCAGAAAAAGACAGGGATGATGAACACTGAAGCTTTCTTT. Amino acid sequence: CASSQKKTGMMNTEAFF.

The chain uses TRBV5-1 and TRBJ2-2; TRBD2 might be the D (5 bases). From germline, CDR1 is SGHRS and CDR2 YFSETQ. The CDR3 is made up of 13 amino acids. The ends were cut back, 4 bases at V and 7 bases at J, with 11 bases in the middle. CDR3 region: CASSVDGNGELFF. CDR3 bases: TGCGCCAGCAGCGTGGACGGGAACGGGGAGCTGTTTTTT.

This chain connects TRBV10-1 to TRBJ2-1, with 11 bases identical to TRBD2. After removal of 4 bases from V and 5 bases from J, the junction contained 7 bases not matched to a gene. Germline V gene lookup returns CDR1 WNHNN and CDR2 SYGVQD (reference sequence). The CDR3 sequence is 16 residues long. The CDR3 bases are TGCGCCAGCAGTGGGATACTAGCGGGGGACAACAATGAGCAGTTCTTC. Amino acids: CASSGILAGDNNEQFF.

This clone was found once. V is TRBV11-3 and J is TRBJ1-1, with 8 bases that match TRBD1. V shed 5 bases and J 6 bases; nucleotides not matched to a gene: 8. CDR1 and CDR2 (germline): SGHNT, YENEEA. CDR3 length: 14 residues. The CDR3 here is CASSLHQGASEAFF. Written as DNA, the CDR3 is TGTGCCAGCAGCCTACATCAGGGGGCGTCTGAAGCTTTCTTT.

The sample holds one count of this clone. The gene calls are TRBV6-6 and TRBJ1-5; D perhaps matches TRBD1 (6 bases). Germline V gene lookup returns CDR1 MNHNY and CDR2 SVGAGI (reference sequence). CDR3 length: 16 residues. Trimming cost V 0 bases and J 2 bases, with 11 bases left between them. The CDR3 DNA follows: TGTGCCAGCAGTTACTCACATCCAGGGGGCAATCAGCCCCAGCATTTT. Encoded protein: CASSYSHPGGNQPQHF.

The DNA for the CDR3 is TGTGCCAGCTCCCTGGGACTCCTGAACACCGGGGAGCTGTTTTTT. Amino acid sequence: CASSLGLLNTGELFF. This chain uses TRBV18 with TRBJ2-2; weak D call: TRBD2 (6 bases). V dropped 6 bases and J dropped 1 base, with 12 bases sitting between them. CDR3 length equals 15 residues. Looked up from germline, CDR1 is KGHSH and CDR2 is LQKENI.

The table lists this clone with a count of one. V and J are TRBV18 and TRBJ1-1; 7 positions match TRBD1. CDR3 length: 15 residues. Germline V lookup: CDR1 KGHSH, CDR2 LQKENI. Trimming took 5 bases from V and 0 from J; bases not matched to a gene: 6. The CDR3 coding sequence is TGTGCCAGCTCAGCCAGGGACAGCATGAACACTGAAGCTTTCTTT. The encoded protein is CASSARDSMNTEAFF.

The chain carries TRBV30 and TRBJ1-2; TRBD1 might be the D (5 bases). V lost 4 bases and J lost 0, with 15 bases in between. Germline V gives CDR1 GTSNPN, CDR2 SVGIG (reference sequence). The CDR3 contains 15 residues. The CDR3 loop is CAWTGFRTTNYGYTF. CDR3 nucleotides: TGTGCCTGGACCGGGTTCCGGACAACTAACTATGGCTACACCTTC.